These 29 T cell receptor beta chains came from one sample sequenced in a study of blood T cell repertoires in COVID-19. TCRdb's copy holds only in-frame clones and misses some; the assay was immunoSEQ multiplex PCR. The sample contains 150,000 to 200,000 clones, about 85% of which appear only once. Sequencing used peripheral blood. The receptors shown here come from an elderly man with COVID-19, enrolled during active disease.

This chain connects TRBV6-5 to TRBJ2-1; D is uncertain. The CDR3 runs to 15 residues. Germline loops: CDR1 MNHEY, CDR2 SVGAGI. Trimming pared 4 bases from V and 4 bases from J, leaving 14 bases between. In DNA form, the CDR3 reads TGTGCCAGCAGTTTCCTTGAGCCCGTATACAATGAGCAGTTCTTC. It encodes CASSFLEPVYNEQFF.

The chain links TRBV3-1 (or the pseudogene TRBV3-2) to TRBJ1-2; 9 nucleotides align to TRBD1. V dropped 3 bases and J dropped 0; count of bases not matched to a gene: 8. CDR1 and CDR2 from the germline V gene are LGHDT and YNNKEL (reference sequence). The CDR3 is 17 residues long. The CDR3 region has the DNA TGTGCCAGCAGCCATGGGACAGGGCTCCTTTCTAACTATGGCTACACCTTC. Protein sequence: CASSHGTGLLSNYGYTF.

This chain joins TRBV6-5 and TRBJ1-1; D might be TRBD1 (6 bases). The CDR3 totals 16 residues. Germline V gene lookup returns CDR1 MNHEY and CDR2 SVGAGI. The V end was cut by 0 bases, the J end by 6 bases, with 17 bases between. The CDR3 here is CASSYSGGGSRAEAFF. The CDR3 nucleotides are TGTGCCAGCAGTTACTCGGGGGGGGGCAGTAGAGCTGAAGCTTTCTTT.

V and J are TRBV2 and TRBJ1-2; D is possibly TRBD1 (5 bases). Germline loops: CDR1 SNHLY, CDR2 FYNNEI. This CDR3 contains 13 residues. With 7 bases removed from V and 5 bases from J, the gap between germline ends came to 14 bases. Here the CDR3 DNA reads TGTGCCAGCACGGGGGAGATATTTTATGGCTACACCTTC. Encoded protein: CASTGEIFYGYTF. The entire variable domain, with the rest obtained from reference TRBV2 and TRBJ1-2, is as follows: EPEVTQTPSHQVTQMGQEVILRCVPISNHLYFYWYRQILGQKVEFLVSFYNNEISEKSEIFDDQFSVERPDGSNFTLKIRSTKLEDSAMYFCASTGEIFYGYTFGSGTRLTVV.

The chain employs TRBV2 and TRBJ2-3, with 8 positions matching TRBD2. The CDR3 is made up of 16 amino acids. Trimming removed 4 bases from V and 1 base from J; junction bases left unmatched: 7. CDR1 is SNHLY and CDR2 is FYNNEI in the germline V gene. This chain's CDR3 is CASSALVGGGTDTQYF. The CDR3 bases are TGTGCCAGCAGTGCCTTAGTCGGGGGGGGCACAGATACGCAGTATTTT.

This clone was seen just once. The chain combines TRBV7-9 with TRBJ1-2, with unresolved D. This CDR3 has 13 residues. The V gene lost 5 bases and the J gene lost 0 bases, with 7 bases spanning the gap. Germline V gene sequence: CDR1 SEHNR, CDR2 FQNEAQ (reference sequence). CDR3: CASSRSSNYGYTF. For the CDR3, the DNA is TGTGCCAGCAGCCGGAGCTCTAACTATGGCTACACCTTC.

V and J are TRBV4-2 and TRBJ2-5, with TRBD1 matching over 11 bases. CDR3 length: 16 amino acids. From germline, CDR1 is LGHNA and CDR2 YNFKEQ. The ends lost 4 bases at V and 5 bases at J; junction bases unmatched: 9. This CDR3 is CASSLGTGTGGETQYF. The CDR3 DNA follows: TGTGCCAGCAGCCTCGGGACCGGGACAGGGGGTGAGACCCAGTACTTC.

The chain has TRBV5-1 and TRBJ2-5; 8 positions agree with TRBD2. The V segment lost 4 bases and the J segment 5 bases; nucleotides outside the gene matches: 7. Per the germline V gene, CDR1 is SGHRS and CDR2 is YFSETQ. The CDR3 extends over 14 amino acids. The CDR3 protein is CASSPGRGGETQYF. The CDR3 DNA reads as TGCGCCAGCAGCCCGGGACGCGGGGGGGAGACCCAGTACTTC.

The V gene is TRBV6-5, the J gene TRBJ1-2; TRBD1 matches 11 bases. J lost 3 bases, V lost 6 bases, and 6 bases had no gene match. Germline V CDR1 and CDR2: MNHEY, SVGAGI. The CDR3 totals 15 residues. The CDR3 loop is CASSLRTGGDYGYTF. Here the CDR3 DNA reads TGTGCCAGCAGCCTTCGGACAGGGGGCGACTATGGCTACACCTTC.

This chain's CDR3 is CAGKFTGPSPLHF. Here the CDR3 DNA reads TGTGCCGGGAAATTCACAGGACCTTCACCCCTCCACTTT. The rearrangement joins TRBV2 to TRBJ1-6; D possibly corresponds to TRBD1 (5 bases). The CDR3 runs to 13 residues. Deletions cut 11 bases from V and 9 bases from J, with 17 bases between. From germline, CDR1 is SNHLY and CDR2 FYNNEI.

This clone was seen only once. V and J are TRBV20-1 and TRBJ2-3; 10 bases match TRBD2. CDR3 length: 14 residues. The V gene's germline CDR1 is DFQATT and CDR2 SNEGSKA (reference sequence). Trimming cost V 3 bases and J 2 bases; bases outside gene matches: 2. In DNA form, the CDR3 reads TGCAGTGCTAGTACTAGCGGGGTCACAGATACGCAGTATTTT. Translated: CSASTSGVTDTQYF.

The chain combines TRBV7-3 with TRBJ2-3, with 13 bases aligning to TRBD2. With V trimmed by 5 bases and J by 4 bases, 6 bases remained unmatched. The germline gives CDR1 SGHTA, CDR2 FQGTGA. The length of the CDR3 is 16 residues. For the CDR3, the DNA is TGTGCCAGCAGCCTCCGACTAGCGGGGGGTCCAGATACGCAGTATTTT. This sequence encodes CASSLRLAGGPDTQYF. The full variable domain, with the rest looked up from reference TRBV7-3 and TRBJ2-3, is GAGVSQTPSNKVTEKGKYVELRCDPISGHTALYWYRQSLGQGPEFLIYFQGTGAADDSGLPNDRFFAVRPEGSVSTLKIQRTERGDSAVYLCASSLRLAGGPDTQYFGPGTRLTVL.

The genes are TRBV7-9 and TRBJ2-2; D is unresolved. This CDR3 region has 16 residues. V was shortened by 5 bases and J by 4 bases, with 17 bases between the two germline ends. The germline V gene has CDR1 SEHNR and CDR2 FQNEAQ (reference sequence). In DNA, the CDR3 is TGTGCCAGCAGCCCTCTAGGAACGCCACTCACCGGGGAGCTGTTTTTT. The encoded protein is CASSPLGTPLTGELFF.

A word on this clone: Its ends do not fully match the called genes, so a read error is possible. The genes are TRBV10-3 and TRBJ2-5; the D gene could be TRBD1 or TRBD2 (7 bases each). The CDR3 length is 16 residues. CDR1 ENHRY and CDR2 SYGVKD come from the germline V gene. DNA for the CDR3: TGTGCCGTCAGCGGGGCGGACAGGATCCTACAAGAGACCCAGTACTTC. It specifies CAVSGADRILQETQYF.

This clone showed up just once. The chain joins TRBV5-1 to TRBJ2-7, with a tentative D call TRBD2 (6 bases). V was clipped by 4 bases and J by 1 base, with 12 bases between them. Germline V gene data show CDR1 as SGHRS and CDR2 as YFSETQ. The CDR3 consists of 14 residues. The CDR3 DNA follows: TGCGCCAGCAGCCGGGGACGGGGGTCCTACGAGCAGTACTTC. Encoded protein: CASSRGRGSYEQYF.

The chain links TRBV2 to TRBJ1-1, with D perhaps matching TRBD1 (5 bases). The V end was cut by 4 bases, the J end by 0 bases, with 18 bases between. There are 17 residues in the CDR3. Looked up from germline, CDR1 is SNHLY and CDR2 is FYNNEI. CDR3 DNA sequence: TGTGCCAGCAGTGTAGGACACATGGGGCCCATGAACACTGAAGCTTTCTTT. Its protein is CASSVGHMGPMNTEAFF.

V gene TRBV18 combines with J gene TRBJ2-2; 10 bases map to TRBD1. Germline CDR1 reads KGHSH; CDR2 reads LQKENI. The CDR3 has 15 residues. After removal of 6 bases from V and 5 bases from J, the junction contained 6 bases not matched to a gene. CDR3 loop: CASSRQGAGTGELFF. The CDR3 bases are TGTGCCAGCTCTCGACAGGGGGCAGGAACCGGGGAGCTGTTTTTT.

The chain links TRBV5-4 to TRBJ2-5, with TRBD1 matching 7 bases. Germline V gives CDR1 SGHNT, CDR2 YYREEE (reference sequence). J lost 1 base, V lost 5 bases, and 5 bases had no gene match. The CDR3 spans 14 residues. The CDR3 loop reads CASSSGTAQETQYF. CDR3 nucleotides: TGTGCCAGCAGTTCGGGGACAGCCCAAGAGACCCAGTACTTC.

This clone was observed once. This rearrangement joins TRBV5-1 to TRBJ1-1; D remains ambiguous. Germline V lookup: CDR1 SGHRS, CDR2 YFSETQ. Trimming took 0 bases from V and 2 from J, leaving 8 bases between them. CDR3 length: 14 residues. CDR3 nucleotides: TGCGCCAGCAGCTTGGAATTCAGTAACACTGAAGCTTTCTTT. Protein product: CASSLEFSNTEAFF.

The rearrangement uses TRBV6-5 and TRBJ1-6; 7 bases line up with TRBD1. Germline values: CDR1 MNHEY, CDR2 SVGAGI. The V segment lost 2 bases and the J segment 6 bases; nucleotides outside the gene matches: 4. The CDR3 sequence is 15 residues long. The CDR3 DNA sequence: TGTGCCAGCAGTTACCTCGACAGGGTTAATTCACCCCTCCACTTT. Protein sequence: CASSYLDRVNSPLHF.

The V call is TRBV6-2 or TRBV6-3, the J call TRBJ2-1; 10 bases agree with TRBD2. With 2 bases clipped from V and 8 bases from J, the junction kept 6 bases outside the gene matches. Germline V gives CDR1 MNHEY, CDR2 SVGEGT. This CDR3 spans 15 amino acids. The CDR3 is CASSYQAGGPDEQFF. The CDR3 DNA reads TGTGCCAGCAGTTACCAAGCGGGGGGGCCCGATGAGCAGTTCTTC.

This clone came up once. J is TRBJ1-6 and V is TRBV2, with 8 bases fitting TRBD1. The trim removed 6 bases at V and 11 bases at J, leaving 12 bases unmatched. CDR1 SNHLY and CDR2 FYNNEI come from the germline V gene. The CDR3 runs to 15 residues. The DNA for the CDR3 is TGTGCCAGCAGGGCAGACAGGGGTGGAGAGACACCCCTCCACTTT. It is translated as CASRADRGGETPLHF.

The V and J genes are TRBV6-2 or TRBV6-3 and TRBJ1-2, with TRBD1 matching over 7 bases. Germline CDR1 reads MNHEY; CDR2 reads SVGEGT. This CDR3 spans 12 amino acids. The V segment lost 5 bases and the J segment 8 bases; nucleotides outside the gene matches: 5. The CDR3 nucleotides read TGTGCCAGCAGTACCCAGGGGGGAGGCTACACCTTC. Protein: CASSTQGGGYTF.

V usage is TRBV27 and J usage is TRBJ2-1; possible D gene TRBD1, 5 bases. The germline V gene encodes CDR1 MNHEY and CDR2 SMNVEV (reference sequence). V was cut by 6 bases and J by 13 bases, with 13 bases left in between. This CDR3 comprises 11 residues. The CDR3 sequence is CASSVDTVQFF. CDR3 coding DNA: TGTGCCAGCAGCGTGGACACCGTCCAGTTCTTC.

The rearrangement joins TRBV6-1 to TRBJ1-2, with TRBD1 as a possible D gene (5 bases). CDR1 and CDR2 from the germline V gene are MNHNS and SASEGT. V lost 6 bases and J 5 bases, leaving 13 bases between the germline ends. The length of the CDR3 is 13 residues. The CDR3 sequence is CASRGGEGYGYTF. The CDR3 nucleotides are TGTGCCAGCAGGGGGGGAGAAGGATATGGCTACACCTTC.

The chain couples TRBV4-1 to TRBJ2-1; no firm D call. The CDR3 sequence is 15 residues long. Germline loops: CDR1 MGHRA, CDR2 YSYEKL. Trimming shortened V by 0 bases and J by 10 bases, and 16 bases separated the two germline ends. The CDR3 loop is CASSQELQVGREQFF. The CDR3 nucleotides are TGCGCCAGCAGCCAAGAATTGCAGGTTGGCAGGGAGCAGTTCTTC.

This clone was counted between two and nine times. The chain recombines TRBV29-1 with TRBJ1-2, with a weak D call TRBD1 (5 bases). Germline lookup yields CDR1 SQVTM and CDR2 ANQGSEA. The germline V and J ends were trimmed by 4 bases and 3 bases, with 6 bases remaining between them. The CDR3 is 11 residues long. The CDR3 is CSVGQYYGYTF. CDR3 sequence (DNA): TGCAGCGTTGGACAGTACTATGGCTACACCTTC. Combining the CDR3 with reference TRBV29-1 and TRBJ1-2 gives the whole variable domain SAVISQKPSRDICQRGTSLTIQCQVDSQVTMMFWYRQQPGQSLTLIATANQGSEATYESGFVIDKFPISRPNLTFSTLTVSNMSPEDSSIYLCSVGQYYGYTFGSGTRLTVV.

The genes are TRBV11-2 and TRBJ2-1; 8 bases agree with TRBD2. Per germline, CDR1 SGHAT and CDR2 FQNNGV. Losses at the gene ends were 5 bases for V and 5 bases for J; bases not matched to a gene: 11. The CDR3 extends over 16 amino acids. CDR3 bases: TGTGCCAGCAGCCTAAGGGCGGGGGGCCTTAACAATGAGCAGTTCTTC. This sequence encodes CASSLRAGGLNNEQFF.

J is TRBJ2-5 and V is TRBV18; TRBD1 matches at 11 bases. The V gene end was trimmed by 1 base and the J gene end by 5 bases; junction bases not matched to a gene: 6. CDR3 length: 16 residues. Germline V gene data show CDR1 as KGHSH and CDR2 as LQKENI. CDR3 loop: CASSPLRDRGMETQYF. Here the CDR3 DNA reads TGTGCCAGCTCACCACTCCGGGACAGGGGGATGGAGACCCAGTACTTC.